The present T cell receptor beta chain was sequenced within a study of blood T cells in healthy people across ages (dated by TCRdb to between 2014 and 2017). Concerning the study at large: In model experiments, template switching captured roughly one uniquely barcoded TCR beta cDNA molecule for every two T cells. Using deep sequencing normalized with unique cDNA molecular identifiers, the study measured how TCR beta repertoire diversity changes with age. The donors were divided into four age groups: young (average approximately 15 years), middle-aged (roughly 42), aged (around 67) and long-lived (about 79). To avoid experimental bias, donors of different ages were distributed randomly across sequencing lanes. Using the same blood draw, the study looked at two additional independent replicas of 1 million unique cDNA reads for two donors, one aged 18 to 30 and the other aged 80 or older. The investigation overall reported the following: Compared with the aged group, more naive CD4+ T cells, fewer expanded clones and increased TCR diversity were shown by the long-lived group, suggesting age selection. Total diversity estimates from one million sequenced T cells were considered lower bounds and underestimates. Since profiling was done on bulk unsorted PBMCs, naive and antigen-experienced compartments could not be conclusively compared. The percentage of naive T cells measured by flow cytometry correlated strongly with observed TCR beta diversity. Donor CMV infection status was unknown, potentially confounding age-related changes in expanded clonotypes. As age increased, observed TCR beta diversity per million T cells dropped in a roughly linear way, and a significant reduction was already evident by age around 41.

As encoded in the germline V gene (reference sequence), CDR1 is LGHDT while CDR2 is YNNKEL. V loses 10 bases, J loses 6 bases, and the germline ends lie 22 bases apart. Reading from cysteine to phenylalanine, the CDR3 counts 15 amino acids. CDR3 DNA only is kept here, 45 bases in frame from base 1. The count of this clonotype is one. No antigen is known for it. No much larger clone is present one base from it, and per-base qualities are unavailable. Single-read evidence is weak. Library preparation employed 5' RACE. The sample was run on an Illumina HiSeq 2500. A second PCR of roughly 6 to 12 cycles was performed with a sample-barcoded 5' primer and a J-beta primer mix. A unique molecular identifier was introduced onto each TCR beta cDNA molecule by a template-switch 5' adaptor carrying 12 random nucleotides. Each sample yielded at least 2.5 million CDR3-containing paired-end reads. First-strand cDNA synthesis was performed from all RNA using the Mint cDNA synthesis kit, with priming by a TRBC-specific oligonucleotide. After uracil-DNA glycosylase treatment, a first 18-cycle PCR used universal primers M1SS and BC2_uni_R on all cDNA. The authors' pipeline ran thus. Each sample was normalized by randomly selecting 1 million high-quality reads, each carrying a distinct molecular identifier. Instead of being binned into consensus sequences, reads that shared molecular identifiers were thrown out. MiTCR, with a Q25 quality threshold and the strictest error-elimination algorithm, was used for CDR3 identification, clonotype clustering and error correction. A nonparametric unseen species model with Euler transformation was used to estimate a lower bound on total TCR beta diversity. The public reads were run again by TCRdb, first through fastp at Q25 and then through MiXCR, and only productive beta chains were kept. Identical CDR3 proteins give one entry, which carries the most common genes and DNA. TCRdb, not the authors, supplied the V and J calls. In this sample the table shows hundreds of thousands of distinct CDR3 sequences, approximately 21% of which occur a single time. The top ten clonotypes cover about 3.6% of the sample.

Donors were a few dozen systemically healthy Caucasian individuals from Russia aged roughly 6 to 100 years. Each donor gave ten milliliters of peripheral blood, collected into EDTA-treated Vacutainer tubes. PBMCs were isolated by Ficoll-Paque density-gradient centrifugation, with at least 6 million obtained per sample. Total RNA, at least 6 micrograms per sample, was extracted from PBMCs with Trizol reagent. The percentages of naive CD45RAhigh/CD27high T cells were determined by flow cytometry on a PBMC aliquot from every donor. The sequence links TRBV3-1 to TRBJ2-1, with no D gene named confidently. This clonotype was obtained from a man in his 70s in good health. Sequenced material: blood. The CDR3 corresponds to CAMDLRSSRSNEQFF. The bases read TGTGCCATGGATTTGAGGAGTTCCAGGAGCAATGAGCAGTTCTTC.